Listed below are T cell receptor beta chains from one sample, sequenced in a study of blood T cell repertoires in COVID-19. Clones were sequenced by immunoSEQ multiplex PCR, and TCRdb holds only the in-frame ones, with some missing. Of 350,000 to 550,000 clones in the sample, approximately 90% are singletons; the top ten hold around 4.5%. Sample: peripheral blood. The origin of the receptors is a woman between 25 and 40 years old with acute or convalescent COVID-19. CDR3s include the opening cysteine and the closing phenylalanine or tryptophan. A D gene is named only where the DNA matches it firmly. Some rows have no size entry. The others give once, few or many, or a class for an expanded clone.

clone_size	d_call	v_call	j_call	cdr3_aa	cdr3_nt
.	TRBD2	TRBV7-9	TRBJ2-1	CASSWRLAPANEQFF	TGTGCCAGCAGCTGGAGACTAGCCCCTGCGAATGAGCAGTTCTTC
.	.	TRBV6-6	TRBJ1-3	CASSSTQGLAGNTIYF	TGTGCCAGCAGTTCTACTCAGGGTTTGGCTGGAAACACCATATATTTT
.	TRBD1	TRBV5-4	TRBJ2-3	CASSKTGVRTDTQYF	TGTGCCAGCAGTAAAACAGGGGTTCGCACAGATACGCAGTATTTT
.	.	TRBV28	TRBJ1-5	CASSLIRRDQPQHF	TGTGCCAGCAGTTTAATTCGGAGGGATCAGCCCCAGCATTTT
.	.	TRBV14	TRBJ2-5	CASSRMDSAWVTQYF	TGTGCCAGCAGCCGGATGGACAGCGCCTGGGTAACCCAGTACTTC
.	.	TRBV9	TRBJ2-2	CASSSRQTGELFF	TGTGCCAGCAGCTCCCGACAAACCGGGGAGCTGTTTTTT
.	.	TRBV3-1/TRBV3-2	TRBJ2-4	CASGGAKAGAKNIQYF	TGTGCCAGTGGAGGGGCTAAAGCGGGAGCCAAAAACATTCAGTACTTC
.	.	TRBV28	TRBJ1-5	CASSVRGQPQHF	TGTGCCAGCAGTGTCAGGGGTCAGCCCCAGCATTTT
.	.	TRBV29-1	TRBJ2-1	CSVERFRGRGNSYNEQFF	TGCAGCGTTGAAAGATTCCGCGGCAGGGGAAACTCCTACAATGAGCAGTTCTTC
.	TRBD1	TRBV4-1	TRBJ2-7	CASSLTGQGSYEQYF	TGCGCCAGCAGCCTTACGGGACAGGGGAGCTACGAGCAGTACTTC
.	.	TRBV11-1	TRBJ2-5	CASSLAPGVGETQYF	TGTGCCAGCAGCTTAGCGCCAGGCGTCGGAGAGACCCAGTACTTC
.	.	TRBV2	TRBJ1-6	CASSDRGGNSPLHF	TGTGCCAGCAGTGACAGGGGTGGTAATTCACCCCTCCACTTT
.	TRBD2	TRBV27	TRBJ2-2	CASSAGGVYTGELFF	TGTGCCAGCAGCGCGGGGGGGGTTTACACCGGGGAGCTGTTTTTT
.	.	TRBV21-1	TRBJ2-5	CASTIGLAGGFQETQYF	TGTGCCAGCACCATTGGACTAGCGGGGGGGTTCCAAGAGACCCAGTACTTC
once	.	TRBV18	TRBJ2-1	CASSPAQGNEQFF	TGTGCCAGCTCACCAGCACAGGGCAATGAGCAGTTCTTC
.	.	TRBV11-2	TRBJ1-3	CASSLRGERSGNTIYF	TGTGCCAGCAGCCTCCGCGGGGAGAGATCAGGGAACACCATATATTTT
once	.	TRBV5-6	TRBJ2-7	CASSLAGGEGYEQYF	TGTGCCAGCAGCTTGGCGGGCGGGGAAGGCTACGAGCAGTACTTC
.	.	TRBV12-3/TRBV12-4	TRBJ1-5	CASTSSSNQPQHF	TGTGCCAGCACCAGTTCCAGCAATCAGCCCCAGCATTTT
.	.	TRBV5-1	TRBJ2-5	CASSLASSGAGGLQGTQYF	TGCGCCAGCAGCTTGGCCAGCTCTGGGGCAGGGGGACTTCAGGGGACCCAGTACTTC
once	.	TRBV5-6	TRBJ2-5	CASSSRFSASTRETQYF	TGTGCCAGCAGCTCCCGGTTTAGCGCCTCGACTAGGGAGACCCAGTACTTC
.	.	TRBV6-2/TRBV6-3	TRBJ2-7	CASSDLPGLRGEQYF	TGTGCCAGCAGTGACTTACCGGGTCTCCGGGGCGAGCAGTACTTC
few	.	TRBV4-1	TRBJ2-2	CASSQGQTNTGELFF	TGCGCCAGCAGCCAAGGGCAGACGAACACCGGGGAGCTGTTTTTT
.	.	TRBV25-1	TRBJ2-2	CASSEATANTGELFF	TGTGCCAGCAGTGAGGCGACAGCGAACACCGGGGAGCTGTTTTTT
.	.	TRBV13	TRBJ2-2	CASSTRGTGELFF	TGTGCCAGCAGCACCCGGGGCACCGGGGAGCTGTTTTTT
.	.	TRBV27	TRBJ2-7	CASHPGTFSSYEQYF	TGTGCCAGCCACCCCGGGACTTTCAGCTCCTACGAGCAGTACTTC
.	.	TRBV28	TRBJ2-3	CASRGRGTDTQYF	TGTGCCAGCAGGGGGCGCGGCACAGATACGCAGTATTTT
once	.	TRBV5-4	TRBJ2-5	CASSSRQETQYF	TGTGCCAGCAGCTCCCGCCAAGAGACCCAGTACTTC
.	.	TRBV19	TRBJ2-2	CASADRRTNTGELFF	TGTGCCAGTGCTGACAGGCGAACGAACACCGGGGAGCTGTTTTTT
.	.	TRBV7-8	TRBJ2-3	CASSLVYTDTQYF	TGTGCCAGCAGCTTAGTTTACACAGATACGCAGTATTTT
.	.	TRBV20-1	TRBJ1-2	CSASPQVGGYTF	TGCAGTGCTAGTCCACAGGTGGGAGGCTACACCTTC
.	TRBD1	TRBV6-8	TRBJ1-6	CASTLIGQGRDNSPLHF	TGTGCCAGCACGTTGATCGGACAGGGCAGGGATAATTCACCCCTCCACTTT
.	.	TRBV11-2	TRBJ2-3	CASSFSRGVDTQYF	TGTGCCAGCAGCTTTAGTCGGGGAGTAGATACGCAGTATTTT
.	.	TRBV2	TRBJ2-5	CASTSQVQETQYF	TGTGCCAGCACATCACAGGTCCAAGAGACCCAGTACTTC
.	.	TRBV24-1	TRBJ2-5	CATSGRGGETQYF	TGTGCCACCAGTGGTAGGGGTGGAGAGACCCAGTACTTC
once	TRBD1	TRBV30	TRBJ1-4	CAWSPRVSGGGEKLFF	TGTGCCTGGAGCCCTAGGGTTTCAGGGGGCGGTGAAAAACTGTTTTTT
.	.	TRBV7-6	TRBJ1-2	CASSAQFYGYTF	TGTGCCAGCAGCGCCCAGTTCTATGGCTACACCTTC
once	.	TRBV6-5	TRBJ1-1	CASSPLTGNTEAFF	TGTGCCAGCAGCCCATTAACAGGGAACACTGAAGCTTTCTTT
.	TRBD1	TRBV6-1	TRBJ2-5	CASSERLGTAGETQYF	TGTGCCAGCAGTGAAAGATTGGGGACAGCCGGGGAGACCCAGTACTTC
.	TRBD2	TRBV9	TRBJ2-3	CASSPGLAEIGTQYF	TGTGCCAGCAGCCCCGGACTAGCGGAGATAGGTACGCAGTATTTT
.	TRBD1	TRBV15	TRBJ2-7	CATSGVTGISYEQYF	TGTGCCACCAGCGGAGTGACAGGGATCTCCTACGAGCAGTACTTC